What follows are 7 T cell receptor beta chains derived from one specimen sequenced in a study of shared clonotypes between healthy human individuals. Naive CD8 cells were CD45RO-negative, positively selected for CCR7, excluding terminally differentiated effector memory CD45RA+ cells. Profiling relied on immunoSEQ multiplex PCR, and the TCRdb table lists in-frame clones only, not all of them. The profile covers approximately 2,200,000 clones, with about 92% appearing a single time and 1.5% to 2% taken by the ten largest. The sample consisted of naive CD8+ T cells from PBMCs. These TCRs come from a man between 18 and 35 years old in good health. Some clones in this sample may be carry-over from other donors' samples.

V is TRBV28 and J is TRBJ2-7; 7 bases fit TRBD2. Per germline, CDR1 MDHEN and CDR2 SYDVKM. This CDR3 has 15 residues. Trimming removed 5 bases from V and 2 bases from J; junction bases left unmatched: 9. CDR3 amino acids: CASSRRGVRAYEQYF. CDR3 DNA: TGTGCCAGCAGTCGCCGGGGGGTAAGGGCCTACGAGCAGTACTTC.

Here the CDR3 reads CASSSSTLSSGNTIYF. CDR3 bases: TGTGCCAGCAGCTCGTCGACCCTGAGCTCTGGAAACACCATATATTTT. J is TRBJ1-3 and V is TRBV7-6; D call uncertain. Germline lookup yields CDR1 SGHVS and CDR2 FNYEAQ. The V and J ends lost 4 bases and 0 bases respectively, with 13 bases between them. This CDR3 is 16 amino acids long.

This clone was picked up one time. The chain links TRBV28 to TRBJ2-1; TRBD2 agrees at 7 bases. CDR1 MDHEN and CDR2 SYDVKM come from the germline V gene. The ends lost 8 bases at V and 0 bases at J; junction bases unmatched: 7. The CDR3 contains 15 residues. The CDR3 DNA reads TGTGCCAGCCGTCACCGGGACTACTCCTACAATGAGCAGTTCTTC. Its protein product is CASRHRDYSYNEQFF. Supplemented by reference TRBV28 and TRBJ2-1, the full variable domain reads DVKVTQSSRYLVKRTGEKVFLECVQDMDHENMFWYRQDPGLGLRLIYFSYDVKMKEKGDIPEGYSVSREKKERFSLILESASTNQTSMYLCASRHRDYSYNEQFFGPGTRLTVL.

The V gene is TRBV7-8, the J gene TRBJ1-2; D call uncertain. This CDR3 region has 14 residues. V was shortened by 5 bases and J by 0 bases, with 10 bases between the two germline ends. The germline gives CDR1 SGHVS, CDR2 FQNEAQ. The CDR3 here is CASSGRLANYGYTF. CDR3 DNA sequence: TGTGCCAGCAGCGGTAGGTTAGCTAACTATGGCTACACCTTC.

J is TRBJ2-7 and V is TRBV5-1; D is undetermined. This CDR3 spans 12 amino acids. The V gene's germline CDR1 is SGHRS and CDR2 YFSETQ. Between the trimmed V and J ends, which lost 7 bases and 3 bases, there was a span of 11 bases. CDR3 loop: CASRAWDYEQYF. CDR3 nucleotides: TGCGCCAGCCGGGCTTGGGACTACGAGCAGTACTTC.

V usage is TRBV7-8 and J usage is TRBJ2-3; 7 bases match TRBD2. CDR1 SGHVS and CDR2 FQNEAQ come from the germline V gene. The CDR3 contains 17 residues. Trimming removed 5 bases from V and 3 bases from J; junction bases left unmatched: 14. Here the CDR3 reads CASSPRLPGTITDTQYF. The CDR3 nucleotides are TGTGCCAGCAGCCCCCGCTTACCCGGGACTATAACAGATACGCAGTATTTT.

As concerns this clone: Other DNA sequences from this sample encode an identical CDR3 as well. V gene TRBV2 combines with J gene TRBJ2-7, with 9 bases matching TRBD2. V lost 7 bases to trimming and J lost 4 bases; unmatched junction nucleotides: 2. Germline V lookup: CDR1 SNHLY, CDR2 FYNNEI. This CDR3 spans 12 amino acids. Written as DNA, the CDR3 is TGTGCCAGCAATAGCGGGAGTTACGAGCAGTACTTC. Translating gives CASNSGSYEQYF. The full variable domain, its missing parts supplied by reference TRBV2 and TRBJ2-7, is EPEVTQTPSHQVTQMGQEVILRCVPISNHLYFYWYRQILGQKVEFLVSFYNNEISEKSEIFDDQFSVERPDGSNFTLKIRSTKLEDSAMYFCASNSGSYEQYFGPGTRLTVT.